A single sample gave rise to the 24 T cell receptor beta chains below, sequenced in a study of CD8+ T cells in alopecia areata. RNA was extracted and reverse transcribed into cDNA as the sequencing template. Clones were read by immunoSEQ multiplex PCR, and TCRdb kept only the in-frame ones, dropping some. The sample has some 180,000 clones; approximately 53% are singletons. Sequencing input: CD8+ T cells sorted from blood. All receptors come from a human donor in good health.

This clone appeared a few times. The chain recombines TRBV6-1 with TRBJ2-5, with D perhaps matching TRBD2 (7 bases). The germline CDR1 and CDR2 sequences are MNHNS and SASEGT. This CDR3 is 16 amino acids long. Trimming removed 3 bases at V and 5 bases at J, with 19 bases between. This CDR3 reads CASSDQAGGRPETQYF. The CDR3 coding sequence is TGTGCCAGCAGTGATCAGGCCGGGGGGCGGCCCGAGACCCAGTACTTC.

This clone has just a few counts. This chain uses TRBV29-1 with TRBJ1-2; D remains unclear. V lost 6 bases and J lost 0, with 8 bases in between. In germline, CDR1 is SQVTM, CDR2 ANQGSEA. CDR3 length equals 12 residues. The CDR3 spells CSVDSANYGYTF. In DNA, the CDR3 is TGCAGCGTCGATTCAGCTAACTATGGCTACACCTTC. Filled out from reference TRBV29-1 and TRBJ1-2, the complete variable domain reads SAVISQKPSRDICQRGTSLTIQCQVDSQVTMMFWYRQQPGQSLTLIATANQGSEATYESGFVIDKFPISRPNLTFSTLTVSNMSPEDSSIYLCSVDSANYGYTFGSGTRLTVV.

V and J are TRBV5-1 and TRBJ2-7; 7 bases match TRBD2. CDR1 SGHRS and CDR2 YFSETQ come from the germline V gene. The CDR3 consists of 13 residues. The V and J ends lost 7 bases and 3 bases, in that order; junction bases with no gene match: 7. The CDR3 sequence is CASRAGILYEQYF. The CDR3 DNA reads as TGCGCCAGCCGAGCGGGGATCCTCTACGAGCAGTACTTC.

This clone was counted a few times. This chain uses TRBV5-4 with TRBJ2-5; the D gene could be TRBD1 or TRBD2 (5 bases each). Germline CDR1 reads SGHNT; CDR2 reads YYREEE (reference sequence). V lost 0 bases to trimming and J lost 4 bases, with 7 bases between them. The CDR3 is 13 amino acids. The CDR3, as DNA: TGTGCCAGCAGCTTGGATGGGGGAGAGACCCAGTACTTC. This encodes CASSLDGGETQYF.

This clone appeared a few times. The chain links TRBV7-9 to TRBJ2-4; D perhaps matches TRBD1 (7 bases). The CDR3 is made up of 14 amino acids. V was clipped by 5 bases and J by 3 bases, with 11 bases between them. Germline CDR1 SEHNR, CDR2 FQNEAQ (reference sequence). This CDR3 reads CASSPQGGKNIQYF. The CDR3 DNA reads TGTGCCAGCAGCCCGCAGGGGGGCAAAAACATTCAGTACTTC.

The J gene is TRBJ2-7, the V gene TRBV30; maybe TRBD1 (5 bases). CDR3 length: 13 residues. Germline CDR1 reads GTSNPN; CDR2 reads SVGIG (reference sequence). The germline V and J ends were trimmed by 4 bases and 4 bases, with 14 bases remaining between them. Here the CDR3 reads CAWTLAAGYEQYF. CDR3 nucleotides: TGTGCCTGGACTCTGGCCGCAGGGTACGAGCAGTACTTC.

The genes are TRBV4-1 and TRBJ1-2; maybe TRBD1 (6 bases). This CDR3 has 17 amino acids. Trimming removed 1 base at V and 3 bases at J, with 18 bases between. Germline CDR1 and CDR2: MGHRA and YSYEKL. In DNA, the CDR3 is TGCGCCAGCAGCCAAGTTCCGGGGGCAGGCCCCGACTATGGCTACACCTTC. Amino acid sequence: CASSQVPGAGPDYGYTF.

This clone was recorded a few times. The chain combines TRBV7-2 with TRBJ1-3; no firm D call. With 5 bases removed from V and 6 bases from J, the gap between germline ends came to 8 bases. In germline, CDR1 is SGHTA, CDR2 FQGNSA. There are 12 residues in the CDR3. The CDR3 here is CASSAWENTIYF. CDR3 nucleotides: TGTGCCAGCAGCGCGTGGGAAAACACCATATATTTT.

Comment on this clone: The germline gene is not matched at one end of the junction; a read error may be the cause. J is TRBJ2-5 and V is TRBV13, with D perhaps assigned TRBD1 or TRBD2 (7 bases each). The CDR3 contains 15 residues. The germline V gene has CDR1 PRHDT and CDR2 FYEKMQ (reference sequence). CDR3: CAGSDPRGGQETQYF. The CDR3 nucleotides read TGTGCCGGCAGCGACCCCAGGGGGGGCCAAGAGACCCAGTACTTC.

This clone appeared a few times. This chain joins TRBV6-6 and TRBJ2-7; TRBD1 aligns across 10 bases. CDR1 and CDR2 from the germline V gene are MNHNY and SVGAGI (reference sequence). V shed 1 base and J 3 bases; nucleotides not matched to a gene: 0. This CDR3 is 14 amino acids long. CDR3 sequence (DNA): TGTGCCAGCAGTTACTGGACAGGGGGCTACGAGCAGTACTTC. Its translation: CASSYWTGGYEQYF.

This clone appeared a few times. This sequence joins TRBV19 and TRBJ1-5; TRBD1 is a possible D gene (5 bases). The CDR3 loop spans 12 amino acids. The V end was cut by 5 bases, the J end by 11 bases, with 13 bases between. CDR1 and CDR2 from the germline V gene are LNHDA and SQIVND (reference sequence). The CDR3 DNA reads as TGTGCCAGTAGTTTCTACTCCAGGGCCCAGCATTTT. It translates to CASSFYSRAQHF. Full variable domain (remainder filled in from reference TRBV19 and TRBJ1-5): DGGITQSPKYLFRKEGQNVTLSCEQNLNHDAMYWYRQDPGQGLRLIYYSQIVNDFQKGDIAEGYSVSREKKESFPLTVTSAQKNPTAFYLCASSFYSRAQHFGDGTRLSIL.

The V gene is TRBV29-1, the J gene TRBJ1-2; D might be TRBD1 (6 bases). V dropped 7 bases and J dropped 0 bases, with 15 bases sitting between them. In germline, CDR1 is SQVTM, CDR2 ANQGSEA. The CDR3 extends over 14 amino acids. CDR3 amino acids: CSGGGGSTNYGYTF. Here the CDR3 DNA reads TGCAGCGGGGGCGGGGGCAGCACTAACTATGGCTACACCTTC.

This chain uses TRBV18 with TRBJ2-2; maybe TRBD2 (6 bases). Germline CDR1 reads KGHSH; CDR2 reads LQKENI. This CDR3 has 16 residues. Trimming pared 0 bases from V and 0 bases from J, leaving 8 bases between. The CDR3 bases are TGTGCCAGCTCACCACCGAGCGGGTCGAACACCGGGGAGCTGTTTTTT. This encodes CASSPPSGSNTGELFF. Variable domain in full (rest from reference TRBV18 and TRBJ2-2): NAGVMQNPRHLVRRRGQEARLRCSPMKGHSHVYWYRQLPEEGLKFMVYLQKENIIDESGMPKERFSAEFPKEGPSILRIQQVVRGDSAAYFCASSPPSGSNTGELFFGEGSRLTVL.

This clone was counted between two and nine times. The chain links TRBV18 to TRBJ2-3; either TRBD1 or TRBD2 may fit D (5 bases each). The germline gives CDR1 KGHSH, CDR2 LQKENI. CDR3 length equals 15 residues. V was pared by 2 bases and J by 1 base, with 10 bases between. This chain's CDR3 is CASSPSGTGTDTQYF. The CDR3, as DNA: TGTGCCAGCTCACCATCAGGGACGGGCACAGATACGCAGTATTTT.

The sample holds a few counts of this clone. CDR3 in DNA: TGTGCCTGGAGTGTACGGGGGCTCGGCACAGATACGCAGTATTTT. Translating gives CAWSVRGLGTDTQYF. V usage is TRBV30 and J usage is TRBJ2-3; either TRBD1 or TRBD2 may supply D (6 bases each). Deletions cut 0 bases from V and 1 base from J, with 11 bases between. The CDR3 is 15 residues long. The germline V gene has CDR1 GTSNPN and CDR2 SVGIG (reference sequence).

This clone was recorded once. CDR3 sequence: CASRSREQFF. The CDR3 DNA sequence: TGTGCCAGCAGGAGTCGTGAGCAGTTCTTC. This chain links TRBV25-1 with TRBJ2-1; no definite D call. There are 10 residues in the CDR3. V was pared by 6 bases and J by 9 bases, with 6 bases between. Germline CDR1 MGHDK, CDR2 SYGVNS.

This sequence joins TRBV5-6 and TRBJ1-1, with D tentatively TRBD1 (6 bases). CDR1 SGHDT and CDR2 YYEEEE come from the germline V gene. V lost 2 bases to trimming and J lost 3 bases, with 17 bases between them. This CDR3 region has 16 residues. The CDR3 here is CASSFLGGEGDTEAFF. CDR3 nucleotides: TGTGCCAGCAGCTTCTTAGGGGGTGAGGGAGACACTGAAGCTTTCTTT.

This clone was counted only a few times. The chain carries TRBV7-6 and TRBJ1-1; D call uncertain. The CDR3 is 13 residues long. Germline CDR1 reads SGHVS; CDR2 reads FNYEAQ. The ends were cut back, 0 bases at V and 8 bases at J, with 10 bases in the middle. The CDR3 DNA is TGTGCCAGCAGCTTAGCCTCGGGAACGGAAGCTTTCTTT. This gives the protein CASSLASGTEAFF. The full variable domain, its missing parts supplied by reference TRBV7-6 and TRBJ1-1, is GAGVSQSPRYKVTKRGQDVALRCDPISGHVSLYWYRQALGQGPEFLTYFNYEAQQDKSGLPNDRFSAERPEGSISTLTIQRTEQRDSAMYRCASSLASGTEAFFGQGTRLTVV.

This clone was recorded a few times. The V and J genes are TRBV25-1 and TRBJ2-2; TRBD2 matches at 15 bases. Germline trimming cut 4 bases from V and 1 base from J; bases unmatched to any gene: 4. Germline V gene sequence: CDR1 MGHDK, CDR2 SYGVNS. The CDR3 totals 18 residues. CDR3 amino acids: CASSGTSGGAGNTGELFF. As DNA, the CDR3 is TGTGCCAGCAGTGGGACTAGCGGGGGGGCCGGGAACACCGGGGAGCTGTTTTTT.

V usage is TRBV10-2 and J usage is TRBJ2-3, with D maybe TRBD2 (5 bases). Trimming removed 7 bases from V and 6 bases from J, with 5 bases in between. Germline V gene data show CDR1 as WSHSY and CDR2 as SAAADI. This CDR3 spans 10 amino acids. CDR3 coding DNA: TGCGCCAGCACGGGGGATACGCAGTATTTT. Translated: CASTGDTQYF.

J is TRBJ1-1 and V is TRBV2, with D tentatively TRBD1 (5 bases). The germline V gene has CDR1 SNHLY and CDR2 FYNNEI. This CDR3 has 14 residues. The V and J ends lost 7 bases and 0 bases respectively, with 12 bases between them. The CDR3 DNA sequence: TGTGCCAGCACCGGGGGACCAATGAACACTGAAGCTTTCTTT. It specifies CASTGGPMNTEAFF.

The V and J genes are TRBV25-1 and TRBJ1-2; 9 nucleotides match TRBD1. Germline V lookup: CDR1 MGHDK, CDR2 SYGVNS. The V segment lost 5 bases and the J segment 4 bases; nucleotides outside the gene matches: 8. This CDR3 has 15 amino acids. This CDR3 is CASSPGQGLSYGYTF. The CDR3 region has the DNA TGTGCCAGCAGTCCGGGACAGGGTCTCAGCTATGGCTACACCTTC.

This clone occurred once. The V call is TRBV29-1, the J call TRBJ1-2; D is ambiguous. The V end was cut by 1 base, the J end by 7 bases, with 13 bases between. The CDR3 is 13 residues long. In germline, CDR1 is SQVTM, CDR2 ANQGSEA. CDR3 in DNA: TGCAGCGTTGAAGTTCCGGGAGCGGTTGGCTACACCTTC. Amino acids: CSVEVPGAVGYTF. Using reference TRBV29-1 and TRBJ1-2 for the parts outside the CDR3, the full variable domain is SAVISQKPSRDICQRGTSLTIQCQVDSQVTMMFWYRQQPGQSLTLIATANQGSEATYESGFVIDKFPISRPNLTFSTLTVSNMSPEDSSIYLCSVEVPGAVGYTFGSGTRLTVV.

The chain has TRBV7-6 and TRBJ1-1; D gene uncertain. The CDR3 totals 12 residues. Germline CDR1 SGHVS, CDR2 FNYEAQ. Trimming removed 3 bases at V and 0 bases at J, with 2 bases between. Here the CDR3 reads CASSFMNTEAFF. As DNA, the CDR3 is TGTGCCAGCAGCTTTATGAACACTGAAGCTTTCTTT.